The rows below give T cell receptor beta chains drawn from one sample of a study of graft-versus-host responses after intestinal transplantation. Assay: immunoSEQ multiplex PCR; the TCRdb copy retains only in-frame clones and omits some. This sample has tens of thousands of clones, with 89% found just once. Sequenced here: ileum tissue, sampled 357 days after transplant. The receptors derive from a human patient who received an intestinal transplant, so some T cells may come from the graft donor. Each CDR3 is given with its conserved first and last residue. The D gene is left open where the match is weak. Clone size is given for some rows only: seen once, a few or many times, or a class if the clone is expanded.

TRBJ1-4 | . | TRBV6-1 | TRBD1 | CASRQTGGPNEKLFF
TRBJ1-2 | . | TRBV10-2 | . | CASSDLDRTGYGYTF
TRBJ1-3 | . | TRBV7-6 | . | CASSPRIFANTIYF
TRBJ2-3 | . | TRBV5-6 | TRBD2 | CASSLTSGGTTDTQYF
. | . | TRBV7-9 | TRBD2 | CASSPRAGEVNEQYF
TRBJ2-3 | . | TRBV4-2 | TRBD1 | CASSQADRGWTDTQYF
TRBJ2-1 | . | TRBV4-1 | . | CASSQWGATYNEQFF
TRBJ2-7 | few | TRBV6-1 | . | CASSETLRSSYEQYF
TRBJ2-5 | . | TRBV27 | TRBD1 | CASSLRTGLETQYF
TRBJ1-1 | once | TRBV23-1 | TRBD1 | CASSRLTGVDTEAFF
TRBJ2-5 | . | TRBV7-3 | TRBD2 | CASSLKGPTSGRKTQYF
TRBJ1-2 | . | TRBV6-6 | . | CATEGQTSNYGYTF
TRBJ1-2 | . | TRBV5-1 | . | CASSGSLYGYTF
TRBJ1-1 | . | TRBV4-2 | . | CASSLDPNTEAFF
TRBJ2-7 | . | TRBV28 | . | CASSPNRWPPFGQYF
TRBJ1-2 | . | TRBV9 | . | CASSVGAANYGYTF
TRBJ1-2 | . | TRBV6-5 | . | CASSYGGEGYGYTF
TRBJ2-2 | . | TRBV7-6 | TRBD2 | CASSDSGFFYTGELFF
TRBJ1-1 | . | TRBV6-5 | TRBD1 | CASNEQGVNTEAFF
TRBJ1-5 | . | TRBV4-1 | TRBD1 | CASSRGQGDQPQHF
TRBJ2-3 | . | TRBV5-5 | . | CASSLARTGRETDTQYF
TRBJ1-3 | . | TRBV7-9 | TRBD1 | CASSFPGQLNGNTIYF
TRBJ2-7 | once | TRBV4-2 | TRBD1 | CASSLDRGSGYAQYF
TRBJ2-7 | . | TRBV2 | TRBD1 | CASSAGGNYEQYF
TRBJ1-1 | . | TRBV7-9 | . | CASSLPGNGVNTEAFF
TRBJ1-1 | . | TRBV5-6 | . | CASTPWGNTEAFF